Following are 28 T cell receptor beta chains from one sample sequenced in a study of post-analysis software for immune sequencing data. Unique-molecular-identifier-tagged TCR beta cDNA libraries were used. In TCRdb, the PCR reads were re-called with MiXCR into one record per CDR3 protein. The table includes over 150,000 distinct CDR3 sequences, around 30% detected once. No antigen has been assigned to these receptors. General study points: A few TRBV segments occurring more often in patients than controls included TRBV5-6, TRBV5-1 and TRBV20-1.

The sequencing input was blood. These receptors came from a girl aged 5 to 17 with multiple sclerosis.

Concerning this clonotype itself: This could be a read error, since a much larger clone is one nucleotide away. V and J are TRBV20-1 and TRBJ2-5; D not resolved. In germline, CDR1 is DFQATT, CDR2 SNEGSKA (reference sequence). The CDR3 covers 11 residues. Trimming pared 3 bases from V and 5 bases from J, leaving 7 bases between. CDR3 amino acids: CSASPLETQYF. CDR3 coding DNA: TGCAGTGCTAGTCCTTTGGAGACCCAGTACTTC.

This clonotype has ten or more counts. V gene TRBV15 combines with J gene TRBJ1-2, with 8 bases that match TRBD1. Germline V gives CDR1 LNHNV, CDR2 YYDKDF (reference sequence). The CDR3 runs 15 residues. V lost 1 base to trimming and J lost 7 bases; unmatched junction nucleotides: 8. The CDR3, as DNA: TGTGCCACCAGCAGAGGCGGGCAGGGGGCAGGTGGCTACACCTTC. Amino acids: CATSRGGQGAGGYTF.

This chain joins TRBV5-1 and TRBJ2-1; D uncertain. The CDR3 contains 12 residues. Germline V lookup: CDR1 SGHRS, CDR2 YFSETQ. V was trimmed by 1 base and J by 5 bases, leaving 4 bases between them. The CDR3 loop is CASSLPNNEQFF. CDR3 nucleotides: TGCGCCAGCAGCTTGCCTAACAATGAGCAGTTCTTC.

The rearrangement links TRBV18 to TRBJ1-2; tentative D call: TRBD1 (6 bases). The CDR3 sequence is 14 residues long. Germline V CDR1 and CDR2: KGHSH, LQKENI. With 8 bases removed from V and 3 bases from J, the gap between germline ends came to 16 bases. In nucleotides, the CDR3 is TGTGCCAGCGGGACTACAGGGACGGACTATGGCTACACCTTC. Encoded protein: CASGTTGTDYGYTF.

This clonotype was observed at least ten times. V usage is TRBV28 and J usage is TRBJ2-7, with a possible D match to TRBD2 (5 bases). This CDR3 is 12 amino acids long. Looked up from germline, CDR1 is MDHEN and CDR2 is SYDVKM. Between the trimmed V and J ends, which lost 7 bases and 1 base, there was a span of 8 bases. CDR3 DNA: TGTGCCAGCAATACGGGGTCCTACGAGCAGTACTTC. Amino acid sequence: CASNTGSYEQYF.

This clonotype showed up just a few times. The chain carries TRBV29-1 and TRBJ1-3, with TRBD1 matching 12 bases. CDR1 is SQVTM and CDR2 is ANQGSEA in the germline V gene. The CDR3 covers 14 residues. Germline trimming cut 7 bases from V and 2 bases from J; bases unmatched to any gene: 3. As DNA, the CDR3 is TGCAGCGCCGGGGACAGGGGGCCTGGAAACACCATATATTTT. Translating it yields CSAGDRGPGNTIYF.

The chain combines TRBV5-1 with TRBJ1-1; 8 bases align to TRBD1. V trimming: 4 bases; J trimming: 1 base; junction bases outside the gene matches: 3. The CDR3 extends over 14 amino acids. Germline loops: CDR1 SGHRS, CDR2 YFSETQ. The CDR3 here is CASSPDRGNTEAFF. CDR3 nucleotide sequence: TGCGCCAGCAGCCCTGACAGGGGGAACACTGAAGCTTTCTTT. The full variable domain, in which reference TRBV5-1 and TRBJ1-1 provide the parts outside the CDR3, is KAGVTQTPRYLIKTRGQQVTLSCSPISGHRSVSWYQQTPGQGLQFLFEYFSETQRNKGNFPGRFSGRQFSNSRSEMNVSTLELGDSALYLCASSPDRGNTEAFFGQGTRLTVV.

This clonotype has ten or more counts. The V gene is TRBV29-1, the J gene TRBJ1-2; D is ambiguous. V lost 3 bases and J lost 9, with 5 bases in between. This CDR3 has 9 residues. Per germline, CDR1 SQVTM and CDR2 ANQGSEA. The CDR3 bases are TGCAGCGTTGACGGAAGCTACACCTTC. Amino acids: CSVDGSYTF. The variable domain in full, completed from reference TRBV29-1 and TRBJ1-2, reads SAVISQKPSRDICQRGTSLTIQCQVDSQVTMMFWYRQQPGQSLTLIATANQGSEATYESGFVIDKFPISRPNLTFSTLTVSNMSPEDSSIYLCSVDGSYTFGSGTRLTVV.

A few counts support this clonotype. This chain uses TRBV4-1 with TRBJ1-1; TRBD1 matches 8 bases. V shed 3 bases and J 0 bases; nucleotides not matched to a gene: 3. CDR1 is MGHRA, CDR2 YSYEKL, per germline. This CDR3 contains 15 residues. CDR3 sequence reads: CASSQRDRMNTEAFF. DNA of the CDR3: TGCGCCAGCAGCCAGCGGGACAGGATGAACACTGAAGCTTTCTTT.

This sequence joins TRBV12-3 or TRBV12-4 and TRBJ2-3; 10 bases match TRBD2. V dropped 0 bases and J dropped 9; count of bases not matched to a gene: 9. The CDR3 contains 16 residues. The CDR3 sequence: CASSLALLAGDGTQYF. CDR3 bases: TGTGCCAGCAGTTTAGCCCTCCTAGCGGGAGACGGCACGCAGTATTTT.

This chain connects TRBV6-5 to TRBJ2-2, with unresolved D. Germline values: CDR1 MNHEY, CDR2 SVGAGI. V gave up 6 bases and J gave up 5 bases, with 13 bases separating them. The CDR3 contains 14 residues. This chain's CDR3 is CASSPFLGTGELFF. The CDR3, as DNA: TGTGCCAGCAGCCCATTTTTGGGTACCGGGGAGCTGTTTTTT.

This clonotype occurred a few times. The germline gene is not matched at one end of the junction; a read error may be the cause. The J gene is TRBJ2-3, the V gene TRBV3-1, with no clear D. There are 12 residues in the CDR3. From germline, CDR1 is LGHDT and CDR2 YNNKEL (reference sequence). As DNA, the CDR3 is TGTGCCAGCAGCCAACCCTCGGATACGCGGTATTTT. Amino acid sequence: CASSQPSDTRYF.

CDR3 protein: CASSSDTWELAFF. The CDR3 nucleotides read TGTGCCAGCAGCTCAGACACCTGGGAGTTGGCTTTCTTT. The chain recombines TRBV11-2 with TRBJ1-1; D is uncertain. The V end was cut by 4 bases, the J end by 11 bases, with 17 bases between. The CDR3 is 13 amino acids. Germline V gene sequence: CDR1 SGHAT, CDR2 FQNNGV.

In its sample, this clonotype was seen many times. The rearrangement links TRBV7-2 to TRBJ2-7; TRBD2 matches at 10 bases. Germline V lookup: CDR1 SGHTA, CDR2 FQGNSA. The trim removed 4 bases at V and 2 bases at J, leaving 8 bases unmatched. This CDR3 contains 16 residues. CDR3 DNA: TGTGCCAGCAGCTCCTTGGGTAGCGGGAGGACCTACGAGCAGTACTTC. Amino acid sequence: CASSSLGSGRTYEQYF.

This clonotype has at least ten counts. In nucleotides, the CDR3 is TGTGCCAGCACTCGGGACAGTTTTTACGAGCAGTACTTC. This gives the protein CASTRDSFYEQYF. The chain links TRBV12-3 or TRBV12-4 to TRBJ2-7, with 7 bases matching TRBD1. Trimming took 7 bases from V and 4 from J; bases not matched to a gene: 7. CDR3 size: 13 residues.

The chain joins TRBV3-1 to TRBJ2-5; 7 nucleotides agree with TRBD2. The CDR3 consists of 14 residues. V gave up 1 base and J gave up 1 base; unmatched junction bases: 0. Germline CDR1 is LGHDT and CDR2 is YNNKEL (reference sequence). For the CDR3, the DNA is TGTGCCAGCAGCCAAGCGGGAGGCCAAGAGACCCAGTACTTC. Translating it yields CASSQAGGQETQYF.

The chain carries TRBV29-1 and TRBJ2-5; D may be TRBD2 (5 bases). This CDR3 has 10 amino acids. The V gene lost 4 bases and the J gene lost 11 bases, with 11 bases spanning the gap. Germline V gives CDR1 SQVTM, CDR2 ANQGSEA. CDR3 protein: CSVGGNEQYF. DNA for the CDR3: TGCAGCGTTGGAGGGAATGAGCAGTACTTC.

The CDR3 sequence: CASSVTGYYEQYF. The CDR3 DNA sequence: TGTGCCAGCAGCGTGACAGGATACTACGAGCAGTACTTC. The chain joins TRBV5-5 to TRBJ2-7; a possible D gene is TRBD1 (6 bases). Germline-derived CDR1 and CDR2 are SGHKS and YYEKEE (reference sequence). Trimming took 4 bases from V and 3 from J, leaving 11 bases between them. The CDR3 spans 13 residues.

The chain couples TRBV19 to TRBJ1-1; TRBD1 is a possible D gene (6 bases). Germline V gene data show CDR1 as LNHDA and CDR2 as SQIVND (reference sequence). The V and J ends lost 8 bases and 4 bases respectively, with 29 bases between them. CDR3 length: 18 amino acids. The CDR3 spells CASWPDGGAPRTGTEAFF. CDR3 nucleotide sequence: TGTGCCAGTTGGCCGGACGGGGGGGCGCCAAGGACGGGCACTGAAGCTTTCTTT.

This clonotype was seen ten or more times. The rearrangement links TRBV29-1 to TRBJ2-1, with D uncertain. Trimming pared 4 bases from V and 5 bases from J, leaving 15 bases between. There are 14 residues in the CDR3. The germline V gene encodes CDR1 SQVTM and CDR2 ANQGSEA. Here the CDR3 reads CSVGPALTHNEQFF. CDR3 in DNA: TGCAGCGTTGGTCCGGCTTTAACCCACAATGAGCAGTTCTTC.

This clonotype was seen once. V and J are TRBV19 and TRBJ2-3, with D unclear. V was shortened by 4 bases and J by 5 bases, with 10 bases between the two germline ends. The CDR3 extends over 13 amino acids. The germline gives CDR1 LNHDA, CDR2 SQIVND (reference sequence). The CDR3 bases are TGTGCCAGTAGTAGTCCCCTCGGAGATACGCAGTATTTT. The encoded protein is CASSSPLGDTQYF.

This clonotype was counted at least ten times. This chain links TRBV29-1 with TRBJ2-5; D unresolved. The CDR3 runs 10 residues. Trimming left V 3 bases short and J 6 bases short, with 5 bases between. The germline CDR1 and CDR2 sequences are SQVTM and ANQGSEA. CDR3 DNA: TGCAGCGTTGACATCCAGACCCAGTACTTC. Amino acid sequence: CSVDIQTQYF.

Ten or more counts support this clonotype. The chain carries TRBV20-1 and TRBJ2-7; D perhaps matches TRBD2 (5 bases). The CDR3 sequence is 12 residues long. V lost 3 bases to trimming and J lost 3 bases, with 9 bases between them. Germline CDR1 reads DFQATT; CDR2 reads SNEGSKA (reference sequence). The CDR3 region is CSAREALYEQYF. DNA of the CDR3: TGCAGTGCTAGGGAGGCCCTCTACGAGCAGTACTTC.

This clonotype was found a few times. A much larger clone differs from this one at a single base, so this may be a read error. DNA for the CDR3: TGTGCCATCAGTCAGGATCTTGCAACTAATGAAAAACTGTATTTT. Its translation is CAISQDLATNEKLYF. The J gene is TRBJ1-4, the V gene TRBV10-3, with no clear D. CDR1 and CDR2 from the germline V gene are ENHRY and SYGVKD. The CDR3 runs to 15 residues.

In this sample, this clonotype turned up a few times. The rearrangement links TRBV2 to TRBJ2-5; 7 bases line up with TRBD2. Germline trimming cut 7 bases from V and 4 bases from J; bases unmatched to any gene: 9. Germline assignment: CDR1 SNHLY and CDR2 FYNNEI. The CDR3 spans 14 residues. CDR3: CASKPSSGRETQYF. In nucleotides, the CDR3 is TGTGCCAGCAAGCCTTCTAGCGGCCGAGAGACCCAGTACTTC. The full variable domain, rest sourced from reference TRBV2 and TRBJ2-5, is EPEVTQTPSHQVTQMGQEVILRCVPISNHLYFYWYRQILGQKVEFLVSFYNNEISEKSEIFDDQFSVERPDGSNFTLKIRSTKLEDSAMYFCASKPSSGRETQYFGPGTRLLVL.

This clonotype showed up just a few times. CDR3 loop: CASSGEANYGYTF. CDR3 sequence (DNA): TGCGCCAGCAGCGGGGAAGCTAACTATGGCTACACCTTC. V usage is TRBV5-1 and J usage is TRBJ1-2; D is unclear. There are 13 residues in the CDR3. The V and J ends lost 4 bases and 0 bases respectively, with 7 bases between them. Germline CDR1 is SGHRS and CDR2 is YFSETQ.

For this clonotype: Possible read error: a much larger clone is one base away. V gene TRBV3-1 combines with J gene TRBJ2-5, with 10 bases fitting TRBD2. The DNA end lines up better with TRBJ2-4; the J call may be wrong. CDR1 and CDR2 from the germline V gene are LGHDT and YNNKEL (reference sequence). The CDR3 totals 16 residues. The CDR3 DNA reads TGTGCCGGCAGCTTAAGCGGGAGGGCCCCAGGGGACATTCAGTACTTC. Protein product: CAGSLSGRAPGDIQYF.

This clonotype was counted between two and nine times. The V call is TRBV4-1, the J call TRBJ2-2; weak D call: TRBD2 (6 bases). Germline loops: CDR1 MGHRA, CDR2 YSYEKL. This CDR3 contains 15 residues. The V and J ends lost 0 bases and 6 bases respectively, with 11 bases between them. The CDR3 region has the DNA TGCGCCAGCAGCCAAGATAGACCGGGGGCCGGGGAGCTGTTTTTT. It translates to CASSQDRPGAGELFF.